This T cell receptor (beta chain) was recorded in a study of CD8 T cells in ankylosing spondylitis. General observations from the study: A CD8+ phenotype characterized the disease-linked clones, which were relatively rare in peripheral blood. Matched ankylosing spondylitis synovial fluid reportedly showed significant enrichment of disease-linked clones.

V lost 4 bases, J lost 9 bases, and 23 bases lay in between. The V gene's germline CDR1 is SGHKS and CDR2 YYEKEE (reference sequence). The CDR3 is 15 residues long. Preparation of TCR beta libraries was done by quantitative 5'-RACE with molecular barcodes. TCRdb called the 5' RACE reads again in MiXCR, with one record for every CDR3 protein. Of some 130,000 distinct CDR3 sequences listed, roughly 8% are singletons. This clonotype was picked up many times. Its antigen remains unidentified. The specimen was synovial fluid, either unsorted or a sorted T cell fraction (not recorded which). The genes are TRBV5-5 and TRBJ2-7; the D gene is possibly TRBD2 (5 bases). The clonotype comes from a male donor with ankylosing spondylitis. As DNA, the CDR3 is TGTGCCAGCAGCCTAGCCGGCCCCACAACCTTGGGGCAGTACTTC. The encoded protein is CASSLAGPTTLGQYF.